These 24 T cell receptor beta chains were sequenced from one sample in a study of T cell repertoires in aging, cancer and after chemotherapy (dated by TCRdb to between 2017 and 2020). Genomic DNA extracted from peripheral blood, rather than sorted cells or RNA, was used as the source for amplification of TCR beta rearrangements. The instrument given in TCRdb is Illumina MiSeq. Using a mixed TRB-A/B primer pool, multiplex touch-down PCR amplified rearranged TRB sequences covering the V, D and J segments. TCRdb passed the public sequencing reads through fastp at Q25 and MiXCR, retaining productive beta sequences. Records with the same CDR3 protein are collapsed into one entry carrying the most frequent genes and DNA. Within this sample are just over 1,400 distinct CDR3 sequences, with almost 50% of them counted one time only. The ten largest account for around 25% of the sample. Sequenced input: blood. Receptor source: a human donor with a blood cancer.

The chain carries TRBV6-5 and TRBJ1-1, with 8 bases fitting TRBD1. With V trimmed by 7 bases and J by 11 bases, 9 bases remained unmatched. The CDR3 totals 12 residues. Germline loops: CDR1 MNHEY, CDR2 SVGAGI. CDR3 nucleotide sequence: TGTGCCAGCACCGACGCGGACAGGGCGGCTTTCTTT. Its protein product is CASTDADRAAFF.

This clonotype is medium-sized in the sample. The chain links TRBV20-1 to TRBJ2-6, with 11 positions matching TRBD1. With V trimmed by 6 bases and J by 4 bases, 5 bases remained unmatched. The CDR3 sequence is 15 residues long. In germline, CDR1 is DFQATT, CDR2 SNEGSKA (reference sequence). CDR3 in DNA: TGCAGTGCGGACAGGGGGCTAGGAGGGGCCAACGTCCTGACTTTC. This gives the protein CSADRGLGGANVLTF.

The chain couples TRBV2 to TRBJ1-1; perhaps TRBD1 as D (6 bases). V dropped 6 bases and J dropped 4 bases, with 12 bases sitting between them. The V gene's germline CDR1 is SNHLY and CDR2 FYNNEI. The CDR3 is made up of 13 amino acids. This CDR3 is CASRHREGTEAFF. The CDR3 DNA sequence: TGTGCCAGCAGGCACAGGGAAGGCACTGAAGCTTTCTTT.

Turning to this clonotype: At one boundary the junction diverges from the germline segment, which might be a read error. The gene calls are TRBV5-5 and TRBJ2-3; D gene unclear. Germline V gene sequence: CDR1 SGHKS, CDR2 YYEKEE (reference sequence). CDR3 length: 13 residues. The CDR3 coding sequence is TGCGCCAGCAGCTTTGAGATCACAGATACGCAGTATTTT. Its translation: CASSFEITDTQYF.

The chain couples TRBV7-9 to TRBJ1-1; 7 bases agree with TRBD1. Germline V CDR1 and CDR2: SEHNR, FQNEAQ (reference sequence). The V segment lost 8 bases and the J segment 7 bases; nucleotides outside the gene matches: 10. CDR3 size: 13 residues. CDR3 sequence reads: CASLETGYVEAFF. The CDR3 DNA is TGTGCCAGCTTGGAGACAGGGTACGTTGAAGCTTTCTTT.

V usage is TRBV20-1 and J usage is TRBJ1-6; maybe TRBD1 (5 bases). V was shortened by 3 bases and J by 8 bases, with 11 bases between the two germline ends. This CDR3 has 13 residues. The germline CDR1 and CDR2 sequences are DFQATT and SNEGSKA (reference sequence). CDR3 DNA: TGCAGTGCTAGGAGCACAGGCTATTCACCCCTCCACTTT. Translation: CSARSTGYSPLHF.

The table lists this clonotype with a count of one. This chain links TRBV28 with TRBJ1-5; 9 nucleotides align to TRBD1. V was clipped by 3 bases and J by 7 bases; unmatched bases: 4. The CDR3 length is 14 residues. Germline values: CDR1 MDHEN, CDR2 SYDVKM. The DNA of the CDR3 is TGTGCCAGCAGTTTGAGCGACAGGGGGCAGCCCCAGCATTTT. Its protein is CASSLSDRGQPQHF.

Written as DNA, the CDR3 is TGTGCCAGTAGTGCTAGCGAGTCCTACGAGCAGTACTTC. Translation: CASSASESYEQYF. The chain combines TRBV19 with TRBJ2-7; D is possibly TRBD2 (6 bases). The germline V gene encodes CDR1 LNHDA and CDR2 SQIVND (reference sequence). The CDR3 extends over 13 amino acids. Trimming stripped 5 bases from V and 1 base from J, with 9 bases between.

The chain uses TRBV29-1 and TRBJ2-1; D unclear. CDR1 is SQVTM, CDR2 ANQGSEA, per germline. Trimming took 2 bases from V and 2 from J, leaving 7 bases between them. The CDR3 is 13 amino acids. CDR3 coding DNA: TGCAGCGTTGAATTGGTCACCTACAATGAGCAGTTCTTC. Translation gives CSVELVTYNEQFF.

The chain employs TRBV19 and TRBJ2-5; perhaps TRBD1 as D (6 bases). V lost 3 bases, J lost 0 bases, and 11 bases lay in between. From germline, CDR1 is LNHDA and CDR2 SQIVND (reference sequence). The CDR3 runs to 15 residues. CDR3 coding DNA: TGTGCCAGTAGTATCGACAGGTTGTACCAAGAGACCCAGTACTTC. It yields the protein CASSIDRLYQETQYF.

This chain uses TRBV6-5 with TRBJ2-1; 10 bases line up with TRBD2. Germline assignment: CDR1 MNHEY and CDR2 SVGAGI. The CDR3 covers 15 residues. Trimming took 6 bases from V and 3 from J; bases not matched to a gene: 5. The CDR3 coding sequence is TGTGCCAGCAGCCGCGGACTAGCGGACTACAATGAGCAGTTCTTC. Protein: CASSRGLADYNEQFF.

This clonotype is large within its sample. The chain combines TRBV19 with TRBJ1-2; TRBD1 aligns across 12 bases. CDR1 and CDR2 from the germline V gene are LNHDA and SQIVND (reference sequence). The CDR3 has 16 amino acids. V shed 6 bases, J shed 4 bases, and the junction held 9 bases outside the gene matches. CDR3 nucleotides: TGTGCCAGTAGCCGGGACAGGGGGCCCGGTGGCTATGGCTACACCTTC. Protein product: CASSRDRGPGGYGYTF.

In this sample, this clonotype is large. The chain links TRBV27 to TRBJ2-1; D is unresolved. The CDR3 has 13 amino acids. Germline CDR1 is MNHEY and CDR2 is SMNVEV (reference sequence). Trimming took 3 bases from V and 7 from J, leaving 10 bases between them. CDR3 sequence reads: CASSLERLNEQFF. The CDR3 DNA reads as TGTGCCAGCAGTTTGGAACGATTGAATGAGCAGTTCTTC.

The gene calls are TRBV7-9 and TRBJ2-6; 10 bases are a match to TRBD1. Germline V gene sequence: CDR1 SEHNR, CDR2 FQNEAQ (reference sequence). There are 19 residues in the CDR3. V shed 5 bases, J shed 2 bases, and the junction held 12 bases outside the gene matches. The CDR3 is CASSTWTGGIMTGANVLTF. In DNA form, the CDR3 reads TGTGCCAGCAGCACGTGGACAGGGGGAATAATGACTGGGGCCAACGTCCTGACTTTC.

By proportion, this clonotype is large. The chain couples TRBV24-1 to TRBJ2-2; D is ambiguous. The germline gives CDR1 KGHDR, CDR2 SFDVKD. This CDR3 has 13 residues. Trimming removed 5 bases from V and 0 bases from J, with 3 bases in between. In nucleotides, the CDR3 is TGTGCCACCAGTGCCCCGAACACCGGGGAGCTGTTTTTT. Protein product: CATSAPNTGELFF.

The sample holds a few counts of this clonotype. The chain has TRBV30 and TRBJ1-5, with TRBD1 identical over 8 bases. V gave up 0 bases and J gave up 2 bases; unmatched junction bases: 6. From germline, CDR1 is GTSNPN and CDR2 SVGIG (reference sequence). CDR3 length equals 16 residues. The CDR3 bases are TGTGCCTGGAGTGTGGACAGGGTAGCGGGCAATCAGCCCCAGCATTTT. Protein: CAWSVDRVAGNQPQHF.

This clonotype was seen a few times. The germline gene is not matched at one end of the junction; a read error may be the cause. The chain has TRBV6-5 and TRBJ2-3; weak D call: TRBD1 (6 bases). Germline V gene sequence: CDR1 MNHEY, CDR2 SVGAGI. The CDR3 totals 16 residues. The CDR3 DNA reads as TGTGCCAGCAGCTACTGGGGAGCAGGGGTTGAAGATACGCAGTATTTT. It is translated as CASSYWGAGVEDTQYF.

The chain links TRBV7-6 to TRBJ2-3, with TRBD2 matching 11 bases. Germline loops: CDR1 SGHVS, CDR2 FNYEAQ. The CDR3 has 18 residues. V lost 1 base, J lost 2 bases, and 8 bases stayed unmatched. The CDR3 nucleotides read TGTGCCAGCAGCTTAGGCCTAGCGGGGGGTAAATTCACAGATACGCAGTATTTT. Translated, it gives CASSLGLAGGKFTDTQYF.

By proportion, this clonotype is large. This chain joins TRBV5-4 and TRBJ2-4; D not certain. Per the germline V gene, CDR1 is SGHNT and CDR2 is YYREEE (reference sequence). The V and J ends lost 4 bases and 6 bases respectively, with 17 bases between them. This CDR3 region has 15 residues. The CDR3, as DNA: TGTGCCAGCAGCCCAGACTTGGCAGTTTCAAACATTCAGTACTTC. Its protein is CASSPDLAVSNIQYF. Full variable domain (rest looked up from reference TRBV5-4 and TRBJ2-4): ETGVTQSPTHLIKTRGQQVTLRCSSQSGHNTVSWYQQALGQGPQFIFQYYREEENGRGNFPPRFSGLQFPNYSSELNVNALELDDSALYLCASSPDLAVSNIQYFGAGTRLSVL.

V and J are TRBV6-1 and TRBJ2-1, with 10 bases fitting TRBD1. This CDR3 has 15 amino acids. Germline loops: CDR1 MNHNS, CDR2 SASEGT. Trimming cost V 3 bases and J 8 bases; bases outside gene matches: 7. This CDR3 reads CASSERTGGSDEQFF. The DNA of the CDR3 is TGTGCCAGCAGTGAGAGGACAGGGGGAAGCGATGAGCAGTTCTTC.

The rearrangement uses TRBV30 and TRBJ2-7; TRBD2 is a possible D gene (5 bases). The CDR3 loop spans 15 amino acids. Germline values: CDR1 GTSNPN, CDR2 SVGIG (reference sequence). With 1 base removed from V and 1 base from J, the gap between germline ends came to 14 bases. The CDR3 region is CAWSAPGISSYEQYF. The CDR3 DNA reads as TGTGCCTGGAGTGCGCCCGGGATATCGTCCTACGAGCAGTACTTC.

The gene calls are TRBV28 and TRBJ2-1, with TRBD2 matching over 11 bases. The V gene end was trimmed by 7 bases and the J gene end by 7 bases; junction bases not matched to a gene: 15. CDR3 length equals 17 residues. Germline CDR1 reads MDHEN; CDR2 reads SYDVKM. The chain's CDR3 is CASTGVGTSGSINEQFF. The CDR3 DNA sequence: TGTGCCAGCACGGGGGTTGGAACTAGCGGGAGTATAAATGAGCAGTTCTTC.

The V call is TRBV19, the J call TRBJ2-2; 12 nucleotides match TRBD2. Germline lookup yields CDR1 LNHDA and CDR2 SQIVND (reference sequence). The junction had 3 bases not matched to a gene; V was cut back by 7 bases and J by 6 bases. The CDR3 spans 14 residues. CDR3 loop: CASIRTSGAGELFF. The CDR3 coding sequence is TGTGCCAGTATACGGACTAGCGGGGCCGGGGAGCTGTTTTTT.

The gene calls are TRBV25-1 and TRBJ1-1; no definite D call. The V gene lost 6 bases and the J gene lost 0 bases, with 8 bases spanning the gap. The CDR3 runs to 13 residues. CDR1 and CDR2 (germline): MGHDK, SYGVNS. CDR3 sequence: CASSLGMNTEAFF. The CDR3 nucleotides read TGTGCCAGCAGCCTCGGCATGAACACTGAAGCTTTCTTT.